This record covers a single T cell receptor (beta chain). V shed 3 bases and J 7 bases; nucleotides not matched to a gene: 9. CDR1 and CDR2 (germline): SGDLS, YYNGEE. The CDR3 extends over 15 amino acids. Building the TCR beta libraries relied on iRepertoire HTBI primers, and CDR3 regions underwent Arm-PCR. Study processing details: Segment identification across samples yielded 60 or so TRBV and 13 to 15 TRBJ segments. Each CDR3 protein gets one entry after TCRdb re-called the multiplex PCR reads with MiXCR. TCRdb's processing, not the authors', yielded these V and J calls. The table has 500,000 to 800,000 distinct CDR3 sequences, about 32% seen once. The sample comes from a study of regulatory T cells in long-lasting Graves disease. Study context: Treatment with antithyroid drugs for over 5 years, together with positive TSH receptor antibodies, meant persistent Graves' disease.

The sample's time point: persistent/refractory GD, antithyroid drugs over 5 years with positive TRAb. RNA from PBMCs was the source of the TCR library. An endocrinology department located in Xi'an, China, was where the patients came from. Into tubes containing EDTA, roughly 8.3 milliliters of peripheral blood were drawn. The receptor was isolated from a female donor with Graves disease. This chain connects TRBV9 to TRBJ1-4; 7 positions match TRBD1. The specimen comprised peripheral blood mononuclear cells (PBMCs), sampled when the disease was refractory, from a patient treated with antithyroid drugs. The DNA of the CDR3 is TGTGCCAGCAGCGCCCAGGGGGGGACGTCTGAAAAACTGTTTTTT. The encoded protein is CASSAQGGTSEKLFF.